This T cell receptor beta chain is drawn from a study of radiotherapy plus CTLA-4 blockade in lung cancer. TCRdb's table, derived via immunoSEQ multiplex PCR, lists solely in-frame clones and lacks some. There are 20,000 or so clones in the sample; about 84% occur only once, and roughly a quarter lies in the top ten. This clone has only one observation. Its specificity is unknown. The CDR3 is made up of 11 amino acids. CDR1 and CDR2 from the germline V gene are SQVTM and ANQGSEA. The V segment lost 4 bases and the J segment 6 bases; nucleotides outside the gene matches: 0. Study outcomes and limitations: Researchers report tumor-derived TCR clones expanding in blood after radiotherapy plus ipilimumab. With interferon-beta, early dynamics of blood T cell clones were reported to best predict response.

This sample comprised peripheral blood, obtained from a patient treated with radiotherapy plus ipilimumab. The rearrangement joins TRBV29-1 to TRBJ2-1, with 7 bases fitting TRBD2. This sequence originates from a human donor with non-small cell lung cancer whose response to radiotherapy plus ipilimumab could not be evaluated. CDR3 DNA sequence: TGCAGCGTTGGGGGGGGCAATGAGCAGTTCTTC. Translation: CSVGGGNEQFF.